This T cell receptor (beta chain) was recorded in a study of molecular identifiers for immune sequencing clone quantification. Study-wide context: Naive CD8 RNA (about 19,000 or 110,000 cells) was divided into five aliquots, with four sequenced.

The CDR3 has 13 residues. The V end lost 3 bases, the J end lost 4 bases, and 12 bases lay between the germline ends. CDR1 and CDR2 from the germline V gene are DFQATT and SNEGSKA (reference sequence). Preparation of the bulk TCR libraries relied on previously described methods and listed TCR primers. TCRdb reanalysed the PCR reads using MiXCR and keeps one entry per CDR3 protein. The sample holds approximately 680,000 distinct CDR3 sequences, 25% seen once. This clonotype has at least ten counts. The receptor was isolated from a human donor in good health. Some libraries in this study had Jurkat cell RNA spiked in. Material: naive CD8+ T cells from blood, with Jurkat cell RNA spiked in. Subset denoted: FACS-sorted CD8+CD4-CCR7+CD45RA+ naive T cells. V and J are TRBV20-1 and TRBJ1-1; the D gene is possibly TRBD1 (6 bases). The CDR3 spells CSASADRITEAFF. CDR3 coding DNA: TGCAGTGCTAGTGCCGACAGGATCACTGAAGCTTTCTTT.